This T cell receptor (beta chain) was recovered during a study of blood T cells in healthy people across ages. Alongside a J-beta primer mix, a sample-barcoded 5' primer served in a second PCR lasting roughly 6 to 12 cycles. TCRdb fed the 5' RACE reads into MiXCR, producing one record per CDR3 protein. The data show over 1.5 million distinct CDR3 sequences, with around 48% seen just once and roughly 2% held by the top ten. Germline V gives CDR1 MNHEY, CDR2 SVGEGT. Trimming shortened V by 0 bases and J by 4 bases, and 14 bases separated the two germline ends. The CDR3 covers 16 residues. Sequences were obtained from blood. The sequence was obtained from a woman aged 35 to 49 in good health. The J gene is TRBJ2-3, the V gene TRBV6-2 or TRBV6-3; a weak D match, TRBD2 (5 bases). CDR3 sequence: CASSYSRASVADTQYF. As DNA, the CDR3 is TGTGCCAGCAGTTACTCGAGGGCATCAGTGGCAGATACGCAGTATTTT.